What follows are 27 T cell receptor beta chains derived from one specimen sequenced in a study of blood T cell repertoires in COVID-19. Clones were sequenced by immunoSEQ multiplex PCR, and TCRdb holds only the in-frame ones, with some missing. The repertoire holds 150,000 to 200,000 clones, with 92% as singletons. The sequencing sample was made of peripheral blood. The receptors come from a man aged 30 to 45 with COVID-19, enrolled during active disease.

This clone was recorded once. The chain recombines TRBV7-9 with TRBJ1-2; D is ambiguous. The CDR3 extends over 14 amino acids. The germline V gene encodes CDR1 SEHNR and CDR2 FQNEAQ (reference sequence). V was clipped by 8 bases and J by 5 bases, with 18 bases between them. The CDR3: CASARSELGYGYTF. The CDR3 nucleotides are TGTGCCAGCGCACGCTCGGAGTTAGGATATGGCTACACCTTC.

The J gene is TRBJ1-3, the V gene TRBV10-3, with 9 bases identical to TRBD1. CDR1 is ENHRY and CDR2 is SYGVKD in the germline V gene. With V trimmed by 3 bases and J by 1 base, 1 base remained unmatched. The CDR3 extends over 15 amino acids. The CDR3 loop reads CAISEDRGSGNTIYF. For the CDR3, the DNA is TGTGCCATCAGTGAAGACAGGGGGTCTGGAAACACCATATATTTT.

The CDR3 DNA follows: TGTGCCAGCAGCCCGGGGGGGAGGATATCGGGGAACTACGAGCAGTACTTC. Amino acids: CASSPGGRISGNYEQYF. The chain has TRBV5-5 and TRBJ2-7; 8 bases fit TRBD2. Looked up from germline, CDR1 is SGHKS and CDR2 is YYEKEE (reference sequence). The CDR3 covers 17 residues. Germline trimming cut 4 bases from V and 3 bases from J; bases unmatched to any gene: 15.

The chain carries TRBV7-2 and TRBJ1-3; no firm D call. V was cut by 3 bases and J by 4 bases, with 13 bases left in between. Germline-derived CDR1 and CDR2 are SGHTA and FQGNSA. The CDR3 sequence is 15 residues long. CDR3 DNA sequence: TGTGCCAGCAGCTTGTATCGAGGTCCCGGAAACACCATATATTTT. Encoded protein: CASSLYRGPGNTIYF.

The genes are TRBV9 and TRBJ2-7, with 9 positions matching TRBD1. The length of the CDR3 is 15 residues. The V gene's germline CDR1 is SGDLS and CDR2 YYNGEE. V shed 0 bases, J shed 3 bases, and the junction held 4 bases outside the gene matches. CDR3 residues: CASSVDPGQGYEQYF. In nucleotides, the CDR3 is TGTGCCAGCAGCGTAGACCCGGGACAGGGCTACGAGCAGTACTTC.

The chain is built from TRBV27 and TRBJ1-1; 7 bases line up with TRBD1. The CDR3 loop spans 11 amino acids. Germline loops: CDR1 MNHEY, CDR2 SMNVEV (reference sequence). V dropped 6 bases and J dropped 9; count of bases not matched to a gene: 4. The CDR3 sequence: CASRWTGQAFF. DNA for the CDR3: TGTGCCAGCAGGTGGACAGGCCAAGCTTTCTTT.

V and J are TRBV7-8 and TRBJ2-1; TRBD2 agrees at 9 bases. V shed 4 bases, J shed 6 bases, and the junction held 7 bases outside the gene matches. This CDR3 comprises 15 residues. CDR1 and CDR2 from the germline V gene are SGHVS and FQNEAQ. The CDR3 reads CASSSAGGPGNEQFF. In DNA form, the CDR3 reads TGTGCCAGCAGCTCCGCGGGGGGGCCGGGCAATGAGCAGTTCTTC.

This clone has just one count. The chain joins TRBV6-1 to TRBJ2-7, with 9 nucleotides matching TRBD2. CDR3 length: 15 residues. Germline loops: CDR1 MNHNS, CDR2 SASEGT. V gave up 3 bases and J gave up 3 bases; unmatched junction bases: 6. CDR3 sequence: CASSESGLAVYEQYF. CDR3 nucleotide sequence: TGTGCCAGCAGTGAGTCGGGACTAGCTGTCTACGAGCAGTACTTC.

This clone was counted a single time. The CDR3 DNA reads TGTGCCAGCATAGATTACCGTATGAACACTGAAGCTTTCTTT. Translation: CASIDYRMNTEAFF. This chain joins TRBV6-5 and TRBJ1-1, with D uncertain. This CDR3 comprises 14 residues. From germline, CDR1 is MNHEY and CDR2 SVGAGI. The V end lost 7 bases, the J end lost 0 bases, and 12 bases lay between the germline ends.

The chain carries TRBV6-5 and TRBJ2-1; a weak D match, TRBD2 (6 bases). V was trimmed by 7 bases and J by 7 bases, leaving 11 bases between them. Looked up from germline, CDR1 is MNHEY and CDR2 is SVGAGI. The CDR3 runs 12 residues. CDR3 sequence (DNA): TGTGCCAGCATGGGTCGGGGGAATGAGCAGTTCTTC. Its protein is CASMGRGNEQFF.

The chain joins TRBV6-5 to TRBJ1-1; no definite D call. V dropped 7 bases and J dropped 3 bases, with 15 bases sitting between them. CDR3 length: 14 residues. From germline, CDR1 is MNHEY and CDR2 SVGAGI. The CDR3 nucleotides are TGTGCCAGCAAACTAGGCCGGGGTGACACTGAAGCTTTCTTT. Translating gives CASKLGRGDTEAFF.

The chain carries TRBV28 and TRBJ1-5; D unresolved. The V and J ends lost 6 bases and 4 bases respectively, with 7 bases between them. The CDR3 has 12 amino acids. Germline CDR1 and CDR2: MDHEN and SYDVKM. In DNA, the CDR3 is TGTGCCAGCAGGGGCACTAATCAGCCCCAGCATTTT. Encoded protein: CASRGTNQPQHF.

The chain carries TRBV6-4 and TRBJ1-6; D ambiguous. Germline assignment: CDR1 MRHNA and CDR2 SNTAGT. The CDR3 runs 15 residues. V was cut by 2 bases and J by 3 bases, with 8 bases left in between. The CDR3 here is CASSDQTDYNSPLHF. CDR3 coding DNA: TGTGCCAGCAGTGACCAAACAGACTATAATTCACCCCTCCACTTT.

The gene calls are TRBV6-5 and TRBJ2-3; TRBD1 agrees at 7 bases. This CDR3 region has 14 residues. With V trimmed by 6 bases and J by 9 bases, 12 bases remained unmatched. Germline V gene data show CDR1 as MNHEY and CDR2 as SVGAGI. The CDR3 reads CASRSPGQRLTQYF. CDR3 nucleotides: TGTGCCAGCAGGTCGCCGGGACAGAGATTAACGCAGTATTTT.

The chain recombines TRBV5-1 with TRBJ2-7; 8 bases fit TRBD1. Germline values: CDR1 SGHRS, CDR2 YFSETQ. CDR3 size: 16 residues. The V gene end was trimmed by 2 bases and the J gene end by 0 bases; junction bases not matched to a gene: 7. CDR3 residues: CASSFRGPTSSYEQYF. The CDR3 region has the DNA TGCGCCAGCAGCTTCAGGGGGCCCACTAGCTCCTACGAGCAGTACTTC.

V gene TRBV6-5 combines with J gene TRBJ2-5; possible D gene TRBD2, 7 bases. This CDR3 spans 15 amino acids. V was trimmed by 2 bases and J by 1 base, leaving 11 bases between them. CDR1 and CDR2 (germline): MNHEY, SVGAGI. CDR3 DNA sequence: TGTGCCAGCAGTTACCGGGGGGCCACCCAAGAGACCCAGTACTTC. Amino acids: CASSYRGATQETQYF.

The V and J genes are TRBV11-2 and TRBJ1-2; 10 bases align to TRBD1. The J segment lost 6 bases and the V segment lost 8 bases, leaving 6 bases of the junction unmatched. CDR3 length: 13 residues. Germline lookup yields CDR1 SGHAT and CDR2 FQNNGV. DNA of the CDR3: TGTGCCAGCTCTACCGGGACAGGGGATGGCTACACCTTC. Translating it yields CASSTGTGDGYTF. Using reference TRBV11-2 and TRBJ1-2 for the parts outside the CDR3, the full variable domain is EAGVAQSPRYKIIEKRQSVAFWCNPISGHATLYWYQQILGQGPKLLIQFQNNGVVDDSQLPKDRFSAERLKGVDSTLKIQPAKLEDSAVYLCASSTGTGDGYTFGSGTRLTVV.

V gene TRBV12-5 combines with J gene TRBJ2-2, with a weak D call TRBD1 (5 bases). V shed 8 bases and J shed 2 bases, with 9 bases lying between them. The germline CDR1 and CDR2 sequences are LGHNT and FRNRAP. The CDR3 is 13 residues long. The CDR3 nucleotides are TGTGCTAGTAGGGGATTCAACACCGGGGAGCTGTTTTTT. It translates to CASRGFNTGELFF.

This chain uses TRBV4-2 with TRBJ1-2; D is unclear. The CDR3 consists of 16 residues. The V end lost 1 base, the J end lost 9 bases, and 21 bases lay between the germline ends. Germline CDR1 reads LGHNA; CDR2 reads YNFKEQ. The CDR3 DNA is TGTGCCAGCAGCCAAGGGGTCGTGTATTCGGGTCTAAGCTACACCTTC. Translated: CASSQGVVYSGLSYTF.

This clone came up once. The chain couples TRBV24-1 to TRBJ2-5; TRBD2 aligns across 8 bases. Germline trimming cut 5 bases from V and 4 bases from J; bases unmatched to any gene: 8. CDR3 length: 15 residues. CDR1 and CDR2 from the germline V gene are KGHDR and SFDVKD. CDR3 protein: CATSGAGLAPETQYF. The CDR3 DNA follows: TGTGCCACCAGTGGGGCCGGACTAGCCCCAGAGACCCAGTACTTC.

The chain combines TRBV7-3 with TRBJ2-1; D possibly corresponds to TRBD1 (5 bases). CDR1 SGHTA and CDR2 FQGTGA come from the germline V gene. CDR3 size: 16 residues. V was clipped by 0 bases and J by 2 bases, with 11 bases between them. CDR3 protein: CASSLTGREPYNEQFF. The CDR3 region has the DNA TGTGCCAGCAGCTTAACAGGCAGGGAACCCTACAATGAGCAGTTCTTC. Variable domain in full (rest from reference TRBV7-3 and TRBJ2-1): GAGVSQTPSNKVTEKGKYVELRCDPISGHTALYWYRQSLGQGPEFLIYFQGTGAADDSGLPNDRFFAVRPEGSVSTLKIQRTERGDSAVYLCASSLTGREPYNEQFFGPGTRLTVL.

The chain is built from TRBV7-6 and TRBJ1-4; a weak D match, TRBD1 (5 bases). Germline V gene lookup returns CDR1 SGHVS and CDR2 FNYEAQ. This CDR3 spans 15 amino acids. Between the trimmed V and J ends, which lost 1 base and 4 bases, there was a span of 10 bases. CDR3 DNA: TGTGCCAGCAGCTTAGGAGCAGGGCTTAATGAAAAACTGTTTTTT. This translates into CASSLGAGLNEKLFF. Supplemented by reference TRBV7-6 and TRBJ1-4, the full variable domain reads GAGVSQSPRYKVTKRGQDVALRCDPISGHVSLYWYRQALGQGPEFLTYFNYEAQQDKSGLPNDRFSAERPEGSISTLTIQRTEQRDSAMYRCASSLGAGLNEKLFFGSGTQLSVL.

The chain recombines TRBV5-1 with TRBJ2-5; 8 bases agree with TRBD2. The germline CDR1 and CDR2 sequences are SGHRS and YFSETQ. Unmatched junction bases numbered 5, after V lost 2 bases and J lost 2 bases. This CDR3 region has 15 residues. The CDR3 sequence is CASSLGPSGQETQYF. CDR3 coding DNA: TGCGCCAGCAGCTTAGGCCCTAGCGGGCAAGAGACCCAGTACTTC.

This chain links TRBV11-2 with TRBJ1-2; D may be TRBD1 (6 bases). The V gene lost 5 bases and the J gene lost 4 bases, with 14 bases spanning the gap. Per the germline V gene, CDR1 is SGHAT and CDR2 is FQNNGV. The CDR3 runs to 14 residues. CDR3 residues: CASSRGQSTYGYTF. DNA for the CDR3: TGTGCCAGCAGCCGCGGACAGAGTACCTATGGCTACACCTTC.

Only a few counts were recorded for this clone. The chain is built from TRBV28 and TRBJ1-5; D not resolved. The CDR3 has 14 residues. Germline CDR1 and CDR2: MDHEN and SYDVKM. V gave up 6 bases and J gave up 4 bases, with 13 bases separating them. CDR3 coding DNA: TGTGCCAGCAGGGTGCGTCTTCTTAATCAGCCCCAGCATTTT. This encodes CASRVRLLNQPQHF.

The V and J genes are TRBV4-3 and TRBJ1-3; TRBD1 might be the D (6 bases). Looked up from germline, CDR1 is LGHNA and CDR2 is YSLEER. This CDR3 comprises 14 residues. The V and J ends lost 3 bases and 1 base respectively, with 7 bases between them. In DNA form, the CDR3 reads TGCGCCAGCAGCCAGGGGGCGTCTGGAAACACCATATATTTT. This sequence encodes CASSQGASGNTIYF.

This clone was counted a single time. The chain employs TRBV3-1 (or the pseudogene TRBV3-2) and TRBJ2-1; 9 bases are a match to TRBD2. The V gene end was trimmed by 4 bases and the J gene end by 0 bases; junction bases not matched to a gene: 1. The germline gives CDR1 LGHDT, CDR2 YNNKEL (reference sequence). This CDR3 region has 15 residues. CDR3 in amino acids: CASSRLAVSYNEQFF. In nucleotides, the CDR3 is TGTGCCAGCAGCCGACTAGCGGTCTCCTACAATGAGCAGTTCTTC.